This TCR beta chain was identified in a study of control samples from healthy donors and cancer patients. Libraries were prepared by immunoSEQ multiplex PCR; TCRdb keeps only in-frame clonotypes and omits some of them. The repertoire holds approximately 140,000 clones, roughly 94% seen once, with around 12% in the top ten. Sample: blood. The receptor's source is a man between 35 and 55 years old in good health.

The CDR3 sequence: CASSLGVEGQFF. CDR3 coding DNA: TGTGCCAGCAGCTTAGGTGTGGAAGGGCAGTTCTTC. V gene TRBV7-8 combines with J gene TRBJ2-1, with D hard to call. This CDR3 is 12 amino acids long. Germline values: CDR1 SGHVS, CDR2 FQNEAQ. Trimming left V 1 base short and J 12 bases short, with 10 bases between.